In this sample, the clone carrying this T cell receptor (beta chain) turned up many times. The antigen remains unidentified. TCRdb reanalysed the reads using MiXCR and keeps one entry per CDR3 protein. Among roughly 500,000 distinct CDR3 sequences listed, 16% were seen once. This CDR3 has 14 residues. Trimming pared 5 bases from V and 3 bases from J, leaving 14 bases between. Germline CDR1 and CDR2: SGHTA and FQGNSA. This sample is drawn from a study of T cell repertoires in cytomegalovirus infection. About the study: Matching HLA type and CMV infection were both indicated by public TCR beta signatures. Study-wide findings and caveats: Of the TCR beta families, the public ones yielded a cumulative frequency that identified carriers of CMV plus the relevant HLA. The ex vivo response showed dominance by HLA-C-restricted CMV-specific TCR beta clonotypes.

Input material: CD8+ T cells from PBMCs. The sequence was obtained from a human donor in good health (CMV status not recorded). Some clones in this sample may be carry-over from other donors' samples. The chain has TRBV7-2 and TRBJ2-7; D is tentatively TRBD1 or TRBD2 (6 bases each). CDR3 sequence reads: CASSPSGANYEQYF. CDR3 DNA: TGTGCCAGCAGCCCTTCGGGGGCTAACTACGAGCAGTACTTC. Supplemented by reference TRBV7-2 and TRBJ2-7, the full variable domain reads GAGVSQSPSNKVTEKGKDVELRCDPISGHTALYWYRQSLGQGLEFLIYFQGNSAPDKSGLPSDRFSAERTGGSVSTLTIQRTQQEDSAVYLCASSPSGANYEQYFGPGTRLTVT.